The entry below describes one T cell receptor beta chain. The assay ran at deep level. Libraries were prepared by immunoSEQ multiplex PCR; TCRdb keeps only in-frame clonotypes and omits some of them. The sample includes around 1.6 million clones, around 98% of them seen just once. This entry is derived from a study of shared clonotypes between healthy human individuals. Study background: CD4 naive and memory got three plates each, CD8 naive two, CD8 memory one.

The germline CDR1 and CDR2 sequences are SGHAT and FQNNGV. The V end lost 5 bases, the J end lost 2 bases, and 9 bases lay between the germline ends. CDR3 length equals 13 residues. The sequence was collected from a man aged 25 to 40 in good health. Sequenced input: naive CD4+ T cells sorted from blood. Subset in this sample: CD45RA+ positively selected. This chain uses TRBV11-2 with TRBJ1-2; D not resolved. CDR3 loop: CASSHTENYGYTF. Here the CDR3 DNA reads TGTGCCAGCAGCCATACAGAGAACTATGGCTACACCTTC.